This is a list of T cell receptor beta chains from one sample in a study of molecular identifiers for immune sequencing clone quantification. TCRdb fed the PCR reads into MiXCR, producing one record per CDR3 protein. This sample has around 320,000 distinct CDR3 sequences, with under 25% found just once. Sequenced input: naive CD8+ T cells from blood, with Jurkat cell RNA spiked in. These receptors were collected from a human donor in good health. Some libraries in this study had Jurkat cell RNA spiked in. Each CDR3 is given with its conserved first and last residue. D genes are given only for firm matches. Clone size appears in some rows only: once, few, many, or a class for an expanded clone.

NA	NA	17	TRBV9	TRBJ2-3	TGTGCCAGCAGCACCTACCCCGCCGGGGGAAGCACAGATACGCAGTATTTT	CASSTYPAGGSTDTQYF
NA	NA	13	TRBV7-9	TRBJ1-2	TGTGCCAGCAGCTTAAGAGGGAATCCTGGCTACACCTTC	CASSLRGNPGYTF
NA	few	15	TRBV27	TRBJ1-2	TGTGCCAGCAGTTTATCTGGCCAGGGCGGCTATGGCTACACCTTC	CASSLSGQGGYGYTF
NA	many	14	TRBV7-2	TRBJ1-5	TGTGCCAGCAGCTTTTGGGGAGCGGGTCAGCCCCAGCATTTT	CASSFWGAGQPQHF
NA	many	12	TRBV13	TRBJ2-7	TGTGCCAGCAGCTCCGGGGCCTACGAGCAGTACTTC	CASSSGAYEQYF
TRBD2	many	13	TRBV5-5	TRBJ2-7	TGTGCCAGCAGCAACGGGACTACCTACGAGCAGTACTTC	CASSNGTTYEQYF
TRBD1	many	14	TRBV5-6	TRBJ1-1	TGTGCCAGCAGCTCTCACTCGACAGGGGCTAGAGCTTTCTTT	CASSSHSTGARAFF
NA	many	12	TRBV5-4	TRBJ2-2	TGTGCCAGCAGCCCTCCGAACGGGGAGCTGTTTTTT	CASSPPNGELFF
TRBD2	many	15	TRBV6-5	TRBJ2-3	TGTGCCAGCAGTTATGTGGCGGGAGGGCCAGATACGCAGTATTTT	CASSYVAGGPDTQYF
TRBD2	few	14	TRBV6-5	TRBJ2-5	TGTGCCAGCAGCCAAATAGCGGGTCCAGAGACCCAGTACTTC	CASSQIAGPETQYF
NA	once	16	TRBV27	TRBJ2-2	TGTGCCAGCAGTTTAACGGACACGTTGAACACCGGGGAGCTGTTTTTT	CASSLTDTLNTGELFF
TRBD1	few	15	TRBV11-2	TRBJ2-2	TGTGCCAGCAGCTCCGAGACAGGGGGCTTCGGGGAGCTGTTTTTT	CASSSETGGFGELFF
NA	many	13	TRBV12-5	TRBJ1-5	TGTGCTAGTGGTTTAAATAGCAATCAGCCCCAGCATTTT	CASGLNSNQPQHF
TRBD1	many	14	TRBV5-4	TRBJ2-1	TGTGCCAGCAGCTTGGGGGACAGCTACAATGAGCAGTTCTTC	CASSLGDSYNEQFF
NA	NA	15	TRBV20-1	TRBJ2-7	TGCAGTGCTAGAGATCCCCAGGGGGGGAGCTACGAGCAGTACTTC	CSARDPQGGSYEQYF
TRBD2	NA	15	TRBV28	TRBJ2-7	TGTGCCAGCAGACCCGGCGGGAGTCCATCCTACGAGCAGTACTTC	CASRPGGSPSYEQYF
NA	few	15	TRBV2	TRBJ1-2	TGTGCCAGCAGTGAAACCTGGCAGGGGAACTATGGCTACACCTTC	CASSETWQGNYGYTF
NA	NA	14	TRBV28	TRBJ2-7	TGTGCCTGCAGTTTTCGGGGGATACGCTACGAGCAGTACTTC	CACSFRGIRYEQYF
TRBD2	many	11	TRBV12-3/TRBV12-4	TRBJ2-7	TGTGCCAGCAGCCCCGGGGGGGAGCAGTACTTC	CASSPGGEQYF
NA	many	12	TRBV7-2	TRBJ1-2	TGTGCCAGCAGCTCAGGGACCTATGGCTACACCTTC	CASSSGTYGYTF
TRBD2	many	13	TRBV29-1	TRBJ2-7	TGCAGCGTTGAATCCAGCGGGAGAAACGAGCAGTACTTC	CSVESSGRNEQYF
TRBD1	NA	15	TRBV18	TRBJ2-7	TGTGCCAGCTCACCACCCCCGGGACAGGGTTACGAGCAGTACTTC	CASSPPPGQGYEQYF
NA	few	19	TRBV6-5	TRBJ1-2	TGTGCCAGCAGCCTAGAACCCCACGGACCCCAATTACGAAACTATGGCTACACCTTC	CASSLEPHGPQLRNYGYTF
TRBD2	few	17	TRBV7-3	TRBJ2-1	TGTGCCAGCAGCCAACTAGCTCCGGGAGGGATAGACAATGAGCAGTTCTTC	CASSQLAPGGIDNEQFF
TRBD2	NA	16	TRBV15	TRBJ2-7	TGTGCCACCAGCAGAGATAGGTGGCGGAGGGAGGGCGAGCAGTACTTC	CATSRDRWRREGEQYF
NA	many	16	TRBV28	TRBJ1-1	TGTGCCAGCAGTTTCCCCCTCGTGGAGGACCCACTTGAAGCTTTCTTT	CASSFPLVEDPLEAFF
TRBD1	many	16	TRBV4-3	TRBJ1-5	TGCGCCAGCAGCCAAGGATACAGGGGCGGCAATCAGCCCCAGCATTTT	CASSQGYRGGNQPQHF
NA	few	16	TRBV5-6	TRBJ2-3	TGTGCCAGCATCCACCGGGACACGAGGATCCCAGATACGCAGTATTTT	CASIHRDTRIPDTQYF
NA	many	15	TRBV9	TRBJ1-6	TGTGCCAGCAGCGCCTGGGAACAGGGCTATTCACCCCTCCACTTT	CASSAWEQGYSPLHF
NA	many	14	TRBV7-9	TRBJ2-4	TGTGCCAGCAGCGAAACCATAGCCAAAAACATTCAGTACTTC	CASSETIAKNIQYF
NA	NA	11	TRBV29-1	TRBJ1-2	TGCAGCGTTGCACGGGGCTCTGGCTACACCTTC	CSVARGSGYTF
NA	many	12	TRBV12-3/TRBV12-4	TRBJ2-5	TGTGCCAGCAGTTGGGACCGAGAGACCCAGTACTTC	CASSWDRETQYF
NA	many	14	TRBV4-2	TRBJ2-7	TGTGCCAGCAGCCAAGGGGCTAGCGAGTACGAGCAGTACTTC	CASSQGASEYEQYF